This record looks at one T cell receptor beta chain sequence and its context. Its specificity is unknown. The data were taken from a study of cytomegalovirus exposure and HLA in healthy donors. Findings and limits, study-wide: Most TCR sequences were uncommon, yet certain public TCRs appeared in many donors.

Assay used: immunoSEQ multiplex PCR; TCRdb lists only in-frame clones, some missing. The table records 150,000 to 200,000 clones, roughly 80% of them present only once. Germline V gives CDR1 SGHRS, CDR2 YFSETQ. Trimming stripped 1 base from V and 0 bases from J, with 16 bases between. This CDR3 region has 18 residues. The V call is TRBV5-1, the J call TRBJ1-4; no firm D call. The sequencing sample was made of PBMCs. This clonotype originated in a man younger than 35 in good health and CMV-seropositive. The CDR3 is CASSLLPLALATNEKLFF. CDR3 in DNA: TGCGCCAGCAGCTTGCTCCCACTCGCCCTTGCAACTAATGAAAAACTGTTTTTT.